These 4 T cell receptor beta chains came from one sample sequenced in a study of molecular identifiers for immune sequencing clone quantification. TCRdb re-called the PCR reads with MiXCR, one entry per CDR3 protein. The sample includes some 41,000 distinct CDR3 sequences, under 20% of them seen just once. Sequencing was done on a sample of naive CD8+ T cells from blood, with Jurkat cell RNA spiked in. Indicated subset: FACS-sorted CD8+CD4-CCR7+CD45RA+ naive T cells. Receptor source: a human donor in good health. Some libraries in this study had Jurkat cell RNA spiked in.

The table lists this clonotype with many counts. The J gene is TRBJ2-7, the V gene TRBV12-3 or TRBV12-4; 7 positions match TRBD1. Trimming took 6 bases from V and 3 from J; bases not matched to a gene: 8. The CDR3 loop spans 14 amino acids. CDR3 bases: TGTGCCAGCAGCCCGAGGGGGCTAAGCTACGAGCAGTACTTC. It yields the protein CASSPRGLSYEQYF.

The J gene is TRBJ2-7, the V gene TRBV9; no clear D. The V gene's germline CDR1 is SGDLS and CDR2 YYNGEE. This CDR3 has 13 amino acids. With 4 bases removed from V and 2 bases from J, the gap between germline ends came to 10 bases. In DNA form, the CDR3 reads TGTGCCAGCAGCTCCGGTTGGGCCTACGAGCAGTACTTC. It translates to CASSSGWAYEQYF.

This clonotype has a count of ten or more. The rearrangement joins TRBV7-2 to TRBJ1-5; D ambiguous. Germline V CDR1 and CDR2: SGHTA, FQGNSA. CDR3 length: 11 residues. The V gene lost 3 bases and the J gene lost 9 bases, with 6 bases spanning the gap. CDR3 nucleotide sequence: TGTGCCAGCAGCTTCGGTGGGCCCCAGCATTTT. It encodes CASSFGGPQHF. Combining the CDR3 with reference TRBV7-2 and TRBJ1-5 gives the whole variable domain GAGVSQSPSNKVTEKGKDVELRCDPISGHTALYWYRQSLGQGLEFLIYFQGNSAPDKSGLPSDRFSAERTGGSVSTLTIQRTQQEDSAVYLCASSFGGPQHFGDGTRLSIL.

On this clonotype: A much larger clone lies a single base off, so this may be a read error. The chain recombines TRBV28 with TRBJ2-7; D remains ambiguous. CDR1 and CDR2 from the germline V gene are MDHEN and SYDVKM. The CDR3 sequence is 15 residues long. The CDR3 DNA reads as TGTGCCAGCAGTTCCCCCCCGAAGCTTACGTACGAGCAGTGCTTC. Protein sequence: CASSSPPKLTYEQCF.